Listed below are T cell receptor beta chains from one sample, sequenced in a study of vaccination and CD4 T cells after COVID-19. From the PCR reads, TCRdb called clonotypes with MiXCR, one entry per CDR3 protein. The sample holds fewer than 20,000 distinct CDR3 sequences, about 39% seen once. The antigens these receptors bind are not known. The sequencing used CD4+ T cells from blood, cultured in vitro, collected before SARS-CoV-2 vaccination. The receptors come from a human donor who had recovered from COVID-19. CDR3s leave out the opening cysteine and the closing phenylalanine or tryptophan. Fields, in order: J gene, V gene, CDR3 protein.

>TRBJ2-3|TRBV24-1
ATSDGGLAGDQDTQY
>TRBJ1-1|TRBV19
ASSPRDSNTEAF
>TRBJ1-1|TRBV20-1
SASQGERAF
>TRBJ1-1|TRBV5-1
ASEAGTSNTEAF
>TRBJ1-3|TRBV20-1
SANKDSGNTIY
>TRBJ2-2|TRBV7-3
ASSLGLAHTGELF
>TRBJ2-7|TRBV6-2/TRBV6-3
ASSYGDLITEQY
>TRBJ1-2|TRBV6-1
ASSKFDEGYT
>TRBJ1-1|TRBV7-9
ASSSSGDILEAF
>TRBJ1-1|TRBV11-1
ASSESEGAF
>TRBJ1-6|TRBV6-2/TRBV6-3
ASSRGQGVTNSPLH
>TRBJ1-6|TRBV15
ATSKGTGLIQALH
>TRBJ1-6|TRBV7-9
ASSSSLSVRGNSPLH
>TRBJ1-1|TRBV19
ASNLQRNTEAF
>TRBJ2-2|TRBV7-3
ASSPPGQGGRGELF
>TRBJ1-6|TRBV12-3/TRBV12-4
ASSLSMDSPLH
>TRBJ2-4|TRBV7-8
ASSHGAGVLKNIQY
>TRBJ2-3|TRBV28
ASSSKRNSPTDTQY
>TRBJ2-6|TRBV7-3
ASSLGPSGANVLT
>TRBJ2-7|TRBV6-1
ASSRTEHYEQY
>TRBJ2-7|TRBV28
ASSSPPDGTYEQY
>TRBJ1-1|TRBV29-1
SVESGTEAF
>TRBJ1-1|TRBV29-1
SVKKSRDEAF
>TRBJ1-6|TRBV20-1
SAGTGRSYNSPLH
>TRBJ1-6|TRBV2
AGRTGIDNSPLH
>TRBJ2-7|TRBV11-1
ASSPGVYEQY
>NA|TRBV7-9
ASSQATSGGALSYEQY
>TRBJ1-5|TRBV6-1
ASSRGRNQPQH
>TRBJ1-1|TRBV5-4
ASSLEGVNTEAF
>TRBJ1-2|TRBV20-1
SATTGEGGYT
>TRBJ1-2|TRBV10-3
AISVQPDGYGYT
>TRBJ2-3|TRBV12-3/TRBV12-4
ASSVTSGGGDTQY
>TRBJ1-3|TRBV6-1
ASSQTPTASGNTIY